This TCR beta chain originates from a study of shared clonotypes between healthy human individuals. Only in-frame clones appear in the TCRdb table, and some are missing; sequencing was by immunoSEQ multiplex PCR. Altogether some 2,100,000 clones are present, 90% to 97% being singletons, with the ten largest covering 0.1% to 0.15%. The CDR3 has 14 amino acids. The germline V gene has CDR1 SQVTM and CDR2 ANQGSEA. J was trimmed by 0 bases and V by 7 bases; bases with no gene match: 7. The rearrangement uses TRBV29-1 and TRBJ1-1, with TRBD1 matching 8 bases. The source is a man younger than 35 in good health. Sequenced sample: naive CD4+ T cells sorted from blood. Subset indicated: CD45RA+ positively selected. The CDR3 nucleotides read TGCAGCGAAAGGACAGGGAGCATGAACACTGAAGCTTTCTTT. Translation gives CSERTGSMNTEAFF.